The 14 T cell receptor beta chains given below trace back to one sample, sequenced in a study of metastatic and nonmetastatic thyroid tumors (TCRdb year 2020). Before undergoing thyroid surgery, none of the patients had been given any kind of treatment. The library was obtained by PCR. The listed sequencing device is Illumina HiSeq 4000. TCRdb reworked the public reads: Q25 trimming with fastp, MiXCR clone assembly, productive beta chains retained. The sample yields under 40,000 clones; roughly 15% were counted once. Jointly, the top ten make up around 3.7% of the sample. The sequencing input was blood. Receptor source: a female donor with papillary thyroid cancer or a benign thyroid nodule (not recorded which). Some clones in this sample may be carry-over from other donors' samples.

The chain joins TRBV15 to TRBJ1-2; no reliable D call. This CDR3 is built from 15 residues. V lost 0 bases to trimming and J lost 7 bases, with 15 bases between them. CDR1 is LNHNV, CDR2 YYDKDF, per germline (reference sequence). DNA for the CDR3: TGTGCCACCAGCAGAGATCAAGGGCCGGCGGCTGGCTACACCTTC. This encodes CATSRDQGPAAGYTF.

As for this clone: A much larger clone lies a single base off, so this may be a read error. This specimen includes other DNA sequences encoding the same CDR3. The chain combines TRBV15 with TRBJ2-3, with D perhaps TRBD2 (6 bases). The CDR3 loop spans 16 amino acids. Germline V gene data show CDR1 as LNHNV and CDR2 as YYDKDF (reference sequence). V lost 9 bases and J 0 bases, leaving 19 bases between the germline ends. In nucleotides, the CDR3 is TGTGCCACAGCCCCCCCAGCGGGCGTTAGCACAGATACGCAGTATTTT. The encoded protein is CATAPPAGVSTDTQYF.

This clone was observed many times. CDR3 bases: TGTGCCAGTAGTATGGGATCAGGGGTACGGAATCAGCCCCAGCATTTT. Encoded protein: CASSMGSGVRNQPQHF. The chain carries TRBV19 and TRBJ1-5; a possible D gene is TRBD1 (6 bases). V lost 3 bases to trimming and J lost 4 bases, with 16 bases between them. The germline CDR1 and CDR2 sequences are LNHDA and SQIVND (reference sequence). The CDR3 totals 16 residues.

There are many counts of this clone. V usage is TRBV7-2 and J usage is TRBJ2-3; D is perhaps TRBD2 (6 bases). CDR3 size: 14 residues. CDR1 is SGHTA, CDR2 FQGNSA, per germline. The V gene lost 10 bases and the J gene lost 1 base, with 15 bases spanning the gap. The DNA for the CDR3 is TGTGCCACCCCCAAAGCGGGCGGCACAGATACGCAGTATTTT. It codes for CATPKAGGTDTQYF.

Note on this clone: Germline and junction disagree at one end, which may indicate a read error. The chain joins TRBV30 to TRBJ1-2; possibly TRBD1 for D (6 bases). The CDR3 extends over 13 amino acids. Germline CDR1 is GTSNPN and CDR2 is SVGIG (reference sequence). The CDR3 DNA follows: TGTGCCTGGAGTCAGGGGAGCGCCTATGGCTACATCTTC. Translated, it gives CAWSQGSAYGYIF.

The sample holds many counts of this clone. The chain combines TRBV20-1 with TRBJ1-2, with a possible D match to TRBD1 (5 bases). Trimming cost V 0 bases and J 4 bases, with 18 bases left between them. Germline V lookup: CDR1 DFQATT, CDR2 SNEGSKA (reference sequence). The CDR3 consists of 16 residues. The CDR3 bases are TGCAGTGCTAGAGATCCCTGGGCGGGGGATACCTATGGCTACACCTTC. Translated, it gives CSARDPWAGDTYGYTF.

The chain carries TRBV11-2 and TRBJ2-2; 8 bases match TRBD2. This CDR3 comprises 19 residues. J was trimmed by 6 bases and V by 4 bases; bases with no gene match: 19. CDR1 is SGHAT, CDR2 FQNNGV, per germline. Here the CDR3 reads CASSSGVGVRGAIAGELFF. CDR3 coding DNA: TGTGCCAGCAGCTCTGGAGTCGGGGTGCGGGGGGCTATTGCCGGGGAGCTGTTTTTT.

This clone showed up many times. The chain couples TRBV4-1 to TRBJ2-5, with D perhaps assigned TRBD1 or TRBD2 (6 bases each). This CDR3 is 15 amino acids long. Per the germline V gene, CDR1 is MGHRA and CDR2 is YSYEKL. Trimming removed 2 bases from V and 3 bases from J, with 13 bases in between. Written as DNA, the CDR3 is TGCGCCAGCAGCCAACACCACAGGGAGGAAGAGACCCAGTACTTC. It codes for CASSQHHREEETQYF.

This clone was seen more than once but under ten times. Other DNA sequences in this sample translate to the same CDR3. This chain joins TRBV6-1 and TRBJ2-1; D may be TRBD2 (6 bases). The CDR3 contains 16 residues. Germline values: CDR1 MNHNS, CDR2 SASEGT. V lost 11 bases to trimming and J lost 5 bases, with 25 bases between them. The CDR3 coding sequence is TGTGCCGCTTCCTCTAGCGCCGACGGGCCTAACAATGAGCAGTTCTTC. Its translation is CAASSSADGPNNEQFF.

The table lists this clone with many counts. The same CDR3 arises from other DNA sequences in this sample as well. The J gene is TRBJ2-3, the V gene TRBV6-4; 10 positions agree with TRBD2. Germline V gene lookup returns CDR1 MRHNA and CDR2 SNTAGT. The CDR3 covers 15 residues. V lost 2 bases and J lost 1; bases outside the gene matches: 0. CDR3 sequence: CASSDGTSGTDTQYF. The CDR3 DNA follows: TGTGCCAGCAGTGACGGGACTAGCGGCACAGATACGCAGTATTTT.

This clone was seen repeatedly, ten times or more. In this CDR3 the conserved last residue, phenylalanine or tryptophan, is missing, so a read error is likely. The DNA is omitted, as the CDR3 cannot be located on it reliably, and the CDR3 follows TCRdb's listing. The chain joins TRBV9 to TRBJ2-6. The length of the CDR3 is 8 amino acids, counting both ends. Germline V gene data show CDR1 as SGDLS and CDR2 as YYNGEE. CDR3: CASITEGT.

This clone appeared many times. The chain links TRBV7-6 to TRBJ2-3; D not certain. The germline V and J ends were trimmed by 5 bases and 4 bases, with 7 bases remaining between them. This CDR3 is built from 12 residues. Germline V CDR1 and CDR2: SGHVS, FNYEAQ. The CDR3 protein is CASSPGPDTQYF. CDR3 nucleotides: TGTGCCAGCAGCCCGGGCCCAGATACGCAGTATTTT. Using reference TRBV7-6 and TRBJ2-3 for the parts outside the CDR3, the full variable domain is GAGVSQSPRYKVTKRGQDVALRCDPISGHVSLYWYRQALGQGPEFLTYFNYEAQQDKSGLPNDRFSAERPEGSISTLTIQRTEQRDSAMYRCASSPGPDTQYFGPGTRLTVL.

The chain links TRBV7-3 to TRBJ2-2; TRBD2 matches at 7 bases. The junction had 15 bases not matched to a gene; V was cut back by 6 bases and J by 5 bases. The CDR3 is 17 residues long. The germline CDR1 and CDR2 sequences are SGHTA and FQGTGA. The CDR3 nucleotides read TGTGCCAGCAGTCCAGGGTCCGGGAGGTCGGTTACCGGGGAGCTGTTTTTT. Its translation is CASSPGSGRSVTGELFF.

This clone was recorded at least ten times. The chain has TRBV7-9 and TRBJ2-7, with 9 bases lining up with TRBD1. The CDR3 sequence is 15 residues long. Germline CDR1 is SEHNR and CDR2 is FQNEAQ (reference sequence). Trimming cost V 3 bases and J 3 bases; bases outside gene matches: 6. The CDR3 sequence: CASSFRTGVRYEQYF. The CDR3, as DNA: TGTGCCAGCAGCTTCAGGACAGGGGTGCGCTACGAGCAGTACTTC.